This T cell receptor beta chain was obtained from a study of blood T cells in healthy people across ages (dated by TCRdb to the mid-2010s). For the study in its entirety: Template switching captured roughly one uniquely barcoded TCR beta cDNA molecule per two T cells in model experiments. The study measured age-related changes in TCR beta repertoire diversity using deep sequencing normalized with unique cDNA molecular identifiers. The donors were divided into four age groups: young (average around 15 years), middle-aged (about 41), aged (approximately 64) and long-lived (around 87). To avoid experimental bias, donors of different ages were spread randomly across the sequencing lanes. The study analyzed two additional independent replicas of 1 million unique cDNA reads from the same blood draw for two donors, one aged 18 to 30 and one aged 80 or older. Broader findings and caveats from the paper: Compared with the aged group, more naive CD4+ T cells, fewer expanded clones and increased TCR diversity were shown by the long-lived group, suggesting age selection. The CMV infection status of donors was not known, potentially confounding age-related changes in expanded clonotypes. Observed TCR beta diversity per million T cells fell roughly linearly with age, and a significant reduction was already apparent by age roughly 40. Estimates of total diversity from one million sequenced T cells were regarded as lower bounds and underestimates. The percentage of naive T cells measured by flow cytometry correlated strongly with observed TCR beta diversity. Because profiling used bulk unsorted PBMCs, naive and antigen-experienced compartments could not be compared conclusively.

The library came from 5' RACE. Sequencer: Illumina HiSeq 2500. A second about 7 to 12 cycle PCR used a sample-barcoded 5' primer and a J-beta primer mix. A template-switch 5' adaptor carrying 12 random nucleotides introduced a unique molecular identifier onto each TCR beta cDNA molecule. Each sample yielded at least 2.5 million CDR3-containing paired-end reads. All of the RNA was converted into first-strand cDNA using the Mint cDNA synthesis kit, with a TRBC-specific oligonucleotide serving as the primer. Following uracil-DNA glycosylase treatment, all cDNA underwent a first 18-cycle PCR with the universal primers M1SS and BC2_uni_R. Regarding the original processing steps: For normalization, 1 million high-quality reads, each with a distinct molecular identifier, were randomly selected from each sample. Instead of being binned into consensus sequences, reads that shared molecular identifiers were thrown out. CDR3 identification, clonotype clustering and error correction used MiTCR with a Q25 quality threshold and the strictest error-elimination algorithm. A nonparametric unseen species model using Euler transformation provided a lower-bound estimate of total TCR beta diversity. TCRdb reworked the public reads: Q25 trimming with fastp, MiXCR clone assembly, productive beta chains retained. CDR3 protein sequences are deduplicated, and each keeps its most common genes and DNA. The V and J calls follow TCRdb's processing rather than the paper's. Within this sample are more than 650,000 distinct CDR3 sequences, with approximately 22% of them counted one time only. Around a fifth of the sample is held by the ten biggest clonotypes.

This clonotype was counted between two and nine times. Its antigen is unknown. Relative to the germline gene, one junction end is altered; a read error may explain this. The approximately 39 donors, aged about 6 to 100 years, were systemically healthy Caucasian individuals from Russia. Each donor gave ten milliliters of peripheral blood, drawn into EDTA-treated Vacutainer tubes. Ficoll-Paque density-gradient centrifugation was used to isolate PBMCs, with at least 6.5 million per sample. Trizol reagent was used to extract total RNA from PBMCs, with at least 5 micrograms per sample. The percentages of naive CD45RAhigh/CD27high T cells were determined by flow cytometry on a PBMC aliquot from every donor. As encoded in the germline V gene, CDR1 is SQVTM while CDR2 is ANQGSEA. Counted from cysteine to phenylalanine, this CDR3 has 14 amino acids. The retained sequence is limited to the CDR3, 42 bases, with the frame set at the first base.

The specimen was blood. Here the chain combines TRBV29-1 and TRBJ2-4; there is no confident call for the D gene. This clonotype was obtained from an older man in good health. Here the CDR3 is given as CSAELQIAKNIQHF. The nucleotide sequence reads as follows: TGCAGCGCCGAACTACAGATAGCCAAAAACATTCAGCACTTC.